These 13 T cell receptor beta chains came from one sample sequenced in a study of cytomegalovirus exposure and HLA in healthy donors. Sequencing was performed with immunoSEQ multiplex PCR; in TCRdb, only in-frame clones are kept and a portion is missing. The sample records around 150,000 clones, around nine tenths being singletons. Sequencing used PBMCs. Receptors originate from a woman aged 18-29 years in good health and CMV-seronegative.

The chain employs TRBV14 and TRBJ2-2; 10 bases match TRBD2. The CDR3 contains 14 residues. The junction had 3 bases not matched to a gene; V was cut back by 9 bases and J by 2 bases. Germline V gene lookup returns CDR1 SGHDN and CDR2 FVKESK. The CDR3 reads CASSGRSNTGELFF. The CDR3 region has the DNA TGTGCCAGTAGCGGGAGGAGTAACACCGGGGAGCTGTTTTTT.

J is TRBJ2-3 and V is TRBV7-9; 9 bases are a match to TRBD2. The CDR3 runs 15 residues. Germline-derived CDR1 and CDR2 are SEHNR and FQNEAQ (reference sequence). V lost 1 base to trimming and J lost 4 bases; unmatched junction nucleotides: 3. The DNA of the CDR3 is TGTGCCAGCAGCTTAGGCGGGGGGGCCCCAGATACGCAGTATTTT. Protein: CASSLGGGAPDTQYF. Combining the CDR3 with reference TRBV7-9 and TRBJ2-3 gives the whole variable domain DTGVSQNPRHKITKRGQNVTFRCDPISEHNRLYWYRQTLGQGPEFLTYFQNEAQLEKSRLLSDRFSAERPKGSFSTLEIQRTEQGDSAMYLCASSLGGGAPDTQYFGPGTRLTVL.

This clone was seen just once. The genes are TRBV30 and TRBJ1-2, with 7 bases aligning to TRBD1. Trimming at V came to 8 bases and at J to 6 bases, leaving 9 bases not matched to a gene. Germline lookup yields CDR1 GTSNPN and CDR2 SVGIG (reference sequence). This CDR3 comprises 12 residues. The CDR3 spells CAVTGRSDGYTF. CDR3 DNA: TGTGCCGTGACAGGGAGAAGCGATGGCTACACCTTC.

This chain links TRBV30 with TRBJ2-4; 10 positions agree with TRBD1. The CDR3 is 14 amino acids. V gave up 2 bases and J gave up 8 bases; unmatched junction bases: 6. The V gene's germline CDR1 is GTSNPN and CDR2 SVGIG (reference sequence). The CDR3 loop is CAWSRRDRGYIQYF. For the CDR3, the DNA is TGTGCCTGGAGTAGGCGGGACAGGGGATACATTCAGTACTTC. Full variable domain (outside the CDR3, taken from reference TRBV30 and TRBJ2-4): SQTIHQWPATLVQPVGSPLSLECTVEGTSNPNLYWYRQAAGRGLQLLFYSVGIGQISSEVPQNLSASRPQDRQFILSSKKLLLSDSGFYLCAWSRRDRGYIQYFGAGTRLSVL.

The chain carries TRBV11-3 and TRBJ1-4; a possible D gene is TRBD1 (6 bases). Germline V gene sequence: CDR1 SGHNT, CDR2 YENEEA. The length of the CDR3 is 18 residues. V gave up 3 bases and J gave up 2 bases, with 19 bases separating them. CDR3 amino acids: CASSFSGLGGGTNEKLFF. CDR3 nucleotide sequence: TGTGCCAGCAGCTTTTCAGGCCTGGGTGGGGGCACTAATGAAAAACTGTTTTTT.

There are a few counts of this clone. The chain uses TRBV2 and TRBJ2-7; D is unresolved. Germline assignment: CDR1 SNHLY and CDR2 FYNNEI. V was clipped by 7 bases and J by 0 bases, with 10 bases between them. The CDR3 is made up of 13 amino acids. DNA of the CDR3: TGTGCCAGCATTGTTGGCAGCTCCTACGAGCAGTACTTC. Its protein is CASIVGSSYEQYF.

The chain combines TRBV30 with TRBJ2-7; TRBD1 agrees at 7 bases. The germline V gene encodes CDR1 GTSNPN and CDR2 SVGIG (reference sequence). Unmatched junction bases numbered 15, after V lost 5 bases and J lost 2 bases. CDR3 size: 16 residues. CDR3: CAWSQPSDRLTYEQYF. The CDR3 DNA is TGTGCCTGGTCCCAACCCTCGGACAGGTTAACCTACGAGCAGTACTTC.

The chain links TRBV27 to TRBJ2-1; 10 bases align to TRBD1. CDR3 size: 15 residues. The germline CDR1 and CDR2 sequences are MNHEY and SMNVEV (reference sequence). V shed 4 bases and J 4 bases; nucleotides not matched to a gene: 4. CDR3 in DNA: TGTGCCAGCAGTTCGACAGGGGGCAGGTACAATGAGCAGTTCTTC. It encodes CASSSTGGRYNEQFF.

This chain links TRBV28 with TRBJ2-7, with 14 bases identical to TRBD2. J lost 2 bases, V lost 4 bases, and 13 bases had no gene match. The CDR3 runs to 19 residues. The germline V gene encodes CDR1 MDHEN and CDR2 SYDVKM. The CDR3 spells CASSSRTSGGPTGAYEQYF. Here the CDR3 DNA reads TGTGCCAGCAGTTCGCGGACTAGCGGGGGGCCCACCGGGGCCTACGAGCAGTACTTC.

This clone came up once. The rearrangement uses TRBV27 and TRBJ1-2; D is uncertain. V shed 6 bases and J shed 3 bases, with 11 bases lying between them. CDR3 length: 13 amino acids. Per germline, CDR1 MNHEY and CDR2 SMNVEV (reference sequence). The CDR3 protein is CASRSAGYYGYTF. The CDR3 DNA is TGTGCCAGCAGGTCAGCCGGGTACTATGGCTACACCTTC.

In its sample, this clone was seen many times. V gene TRBV11-3 combines with J gene TRBJ2-7; TRBD2 is a possible D gene (5 bases). V was pared by 0 bases and J by 7 bases, with 13 bases between. Germline V gene data show CDR1 as SGHNT and CDR2 as YENEEA. This CDR3 is 14 amino acids long. CDR3 region: CASSLEDASGEQYF. For the CDR3, the DNA is TGTGCCAGCAGCTTAGAAGACGCCTCGGGAGAGCAGTACTTC.

V usage is TRBV30 and J usage is TRBJ1-3, with a weak D call TRBD1 (5 bases). Germline CDR1 and CDR2: GTSNPN and SVGIG (reference sequence). Trimming took 0 bases from V and 0 from J, leaving 12 bases between them. CDR3 length: 16 residues. Here the CDR3 DNA reads TGTGCCTGGAGTGTACTGGGGCCGAGCTCTGGAAACACCATATATTTT. It translates to CAWSVLGPSSGNTIYF.

The rearrangement joins TRBV7-8 to TRBJ1-4; D is perhaps TRBD1 (5 bases). The germline V gene has CDR1 SGHVS and CDR2 FQNEAQ. The length of the CDR3 is 19 residues. The V end was cut by 3 bases, the J end by 5 bases, with 25 bases between. The CDR3 DNA reads TGTGCCAGCAGCTTCCCGGCGGGGCAGAGTCTAATGAAGAATGAAAAACTGTTTTTT. Its protein product is CASSFPAGQSLMKNEKLFF.